A selection of T cell receptor beta chains follows, all from one sample in a study of blood T cell repertoires in COVID-19. Measured with immunoSEQ multiplex PCR; TCRdb has only the in-frame clones, and not every one. There are over 40,000 clones in the sample; just under 85% occur only once, and around 15% lies in the top ten. Specimen: peripheral blood. Receptor source: a human donor in a cohort sampled during active COVID-19. CDR3s include the opening cysteine and the closing phenylalanine or tryptophan. A D gene is named only where the DNA matches it firmly. Size is omitted from some rows. Given values are once, few, many or a class for expanded clones.

j_gene: TRBJ1-2; v_gene: TRBV19; d_gene: -; abundance: -; CDR3aa: CASSQESYNYGYTF; CDR3nt: TGTGCCAGTAGCCAAGAGAGTTATAACTATGGCTACACCTTC
j_gene: TRBJ1-4; v_gene: TRBV15; d_gene: TRBD1; abundance: few; CDR3aa: CATSRATGALGNEKLFF; CDR3nt: TGTGCCACCAGCAGGGCTACAGGGGCCCTGGGGAATGAAAAACTGTTTTTT
j_gene: TRBJ1-1; v_gene: TRBV7-2; d_gene: -; abundance: -; CDR3aa: CASSFDLAGRVEAFF; CDR3nt: TGTGCCAGCAGCTTTGATTTAGCAGGGAGGGTTGAAGCTTTCTTT
j_gene: TRBJ2-1; v_gene: TRBV11-2; d_gene: -; abundance: -; CDR3aa: CASRAPDAPSPYNEQFF; CDR3nt: TGTGCCAGCAGGGCTCCCGATGCTCCCAGTCCCTACAATGAGCAGTTCTTC
j_gene: TRBJ1-1; v_gene: TRBV19; d_gene: -; abundance: few; CDR3aa: CASNYNTEAFF; CDR3nt: TGTGCCAGTAATTATAACACTGAAGCTTTCTTT
j_gene: TRBJ2-7; v_gene: TRBV28; d_gene: -; abundance: once; CDR3aa: CASRPSVREQYF; CDR3nt: TGTGCCAGCCGTCCTAGTGTAAGGGAGCAGTACTTC
j_gene: TRBJ2-7; v_gene: TRBV19; d_gene: TRBD1; abundance: -; CDR3aa: CASSIMGQGSYEQYF; CDR3nt: TGTGCCAGTAGTATAATGGGACAGGGGTCCTACGAGCAGTACTTC
j_gene: TRBJ2-1; v_gene: TRBV4-1; d_gene: -; abundance: -; CDR3aa: CASSQDYNNEQFF; CDR3nt: TGCGCCAGCAGCCAAGATTACAACAATGAGCAGTTCTTC
j_gene: TRBJ1-4; v_gene: TRBV6-6; d_gene: -; abundance: -; CDR3aa: CASSTGIGANEKLFF; CDR3nt: TGTGCCAGCAGTACAGGGATTGGGGCTAATGAAAAACTGTTTTTT
j_gene: TRBJ2-2; v_gene: TRBV7-9; d_gene: -; abundance: -; CDR3aa: CASSLVGENTGELFF; CDR3nt: TGTGCCAGCAGCTTAGTAGGGGAGAACACCGGGGAGCTGTTTTTT
j_gene: TRBJ1-4; v_gene: TRBV6-6; d_gene: -; abundance: -; CDR3aa: CASSYGRATNEKLFF; CDR3nt: TGTGCCAGCAGTTACGGTAGAGCAACTAATGAAAAACTGTTTTTT
j_gene: TRBJ1-4; v_gene: TRBV21-1; d_gene: -; abundance: -; CDR3aa: CASSPRGTGPGATNEKLFF; CDR3nt: TGTGCCAGCAGCCCAAGAGGGACAGGCCCTGGAGCAACTAATGAAAAACTGTTTTTT
j_gene: TRBJ2-7; v_gene: TRBV3-1/TRBV3-2; d_gene: -; abundance: -; CDR3aa: CASSDRELYHEQYF; CDR3nt: TGTGCCAGCAGCGACCGGGAACTTTACCACGAGCAGTACTTC
j_gene: TRBJ2-3; v_gene: TRBV11-1; d_gene: -; abundance: -; CDR3aa: CASKSRQDTDTQYF; CDR3nt: TGTGCCAGCAAAAGTAGGCAGGACACAGATACGCAGTATTTT